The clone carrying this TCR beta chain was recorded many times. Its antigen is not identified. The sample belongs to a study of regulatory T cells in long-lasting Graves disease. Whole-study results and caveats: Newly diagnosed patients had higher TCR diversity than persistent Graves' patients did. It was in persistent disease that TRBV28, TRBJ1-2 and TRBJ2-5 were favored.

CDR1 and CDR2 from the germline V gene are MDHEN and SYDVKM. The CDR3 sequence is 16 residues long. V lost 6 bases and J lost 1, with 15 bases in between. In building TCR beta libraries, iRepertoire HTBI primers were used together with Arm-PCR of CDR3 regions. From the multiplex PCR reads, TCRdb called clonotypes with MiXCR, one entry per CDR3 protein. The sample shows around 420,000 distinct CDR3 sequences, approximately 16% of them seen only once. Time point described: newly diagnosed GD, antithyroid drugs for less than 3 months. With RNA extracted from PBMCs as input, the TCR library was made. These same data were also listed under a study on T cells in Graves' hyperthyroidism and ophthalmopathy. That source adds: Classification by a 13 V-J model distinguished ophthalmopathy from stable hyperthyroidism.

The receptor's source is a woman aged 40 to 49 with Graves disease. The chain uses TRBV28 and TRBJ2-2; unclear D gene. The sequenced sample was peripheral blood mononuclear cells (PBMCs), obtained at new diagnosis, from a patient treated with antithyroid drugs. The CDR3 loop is CASSLLGAGNTGELFF. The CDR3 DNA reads TGTGCCAGCAGCCTCCTCGGAGCCGGGAACACCGGGGAGCTGTTTTTT.